This T cell receptor beta chain was profiled in a study of OX40 agonist ivuxolimab in advanced cancers. Here immunoSEQ multiplex PCR was the method, and the copy in TCRdb shows in-frame clones only, minus some. Of more than 40,000 clones detected, around four fifths appear once; the ten largest clones hold under 30%. Germline V lookup: CDR1 SGHTA, CDR2 FQGNSA. This CDR3 spans 16 amino acids. Trimming removed 0 bases from V and 2 bases from J, with 14 bases in between. The material was CD4+ or CD8+ T cells sorted from blood, obtained in a trial of the OX40 agonist ivuxolimab. J is TRBJ2-7 and V is TRBV7-2; D unresolved. This receptor was obtained from an adult with an advanced solid tumor such as melanoma, head and neck, liver or kidney cancer. The CDR3 spells CASSLALGRYAYEQYF. The CDR3 DNA is TGTGCCAGCAGCTTAGCGTTAGGACGATACGCCTACGAGCAGTACTTC.